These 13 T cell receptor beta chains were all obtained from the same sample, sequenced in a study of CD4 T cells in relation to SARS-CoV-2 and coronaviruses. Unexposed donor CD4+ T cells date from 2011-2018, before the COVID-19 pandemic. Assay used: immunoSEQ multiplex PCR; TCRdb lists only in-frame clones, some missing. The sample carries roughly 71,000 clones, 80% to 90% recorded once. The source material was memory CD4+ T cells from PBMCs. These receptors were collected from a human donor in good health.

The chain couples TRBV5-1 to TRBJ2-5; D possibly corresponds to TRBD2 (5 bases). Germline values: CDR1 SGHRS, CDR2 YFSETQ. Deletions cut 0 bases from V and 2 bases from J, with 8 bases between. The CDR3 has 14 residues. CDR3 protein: CASSLGGVQETQYF. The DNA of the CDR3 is TGCGCCAGCAGCTTGGGGGGAGTGCAAGAGACCCAGTACTTC.

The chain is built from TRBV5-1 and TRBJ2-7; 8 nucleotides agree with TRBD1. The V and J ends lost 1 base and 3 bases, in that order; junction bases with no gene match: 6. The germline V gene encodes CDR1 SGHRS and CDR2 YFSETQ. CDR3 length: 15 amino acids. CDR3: CASSLLGQGHYEQYF. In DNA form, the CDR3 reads TGCGCCAGCAGCTTGTTAGGACAGGGCCACTACGAGCAGTACTTC.

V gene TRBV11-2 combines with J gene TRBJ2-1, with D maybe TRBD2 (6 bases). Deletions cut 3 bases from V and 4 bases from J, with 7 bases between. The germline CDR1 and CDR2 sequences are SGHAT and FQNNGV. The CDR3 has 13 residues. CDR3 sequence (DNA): TGTGCCAGCAGCTTTAGCGGATACAATGAGCAGTTCTTC. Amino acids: CASSFSGYNEQFF.

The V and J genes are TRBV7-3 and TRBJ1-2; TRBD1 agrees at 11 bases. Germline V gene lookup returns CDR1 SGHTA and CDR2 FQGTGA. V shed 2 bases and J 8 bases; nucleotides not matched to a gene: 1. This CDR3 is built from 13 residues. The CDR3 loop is CASSLGTGGGYTF. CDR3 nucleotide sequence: TGTGCCAGCAGCTTAGGGACAGGGGGAGGCTACACCTTC.

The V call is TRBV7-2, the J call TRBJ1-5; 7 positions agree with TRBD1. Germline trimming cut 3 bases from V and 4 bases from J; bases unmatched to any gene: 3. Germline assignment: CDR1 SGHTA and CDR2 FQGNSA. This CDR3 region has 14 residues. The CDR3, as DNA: TGTGCCAGCAGCTTCGGACAGGTGAATCAGCCCCAGCATTTT. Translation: CASSFGQVNQPQHF.

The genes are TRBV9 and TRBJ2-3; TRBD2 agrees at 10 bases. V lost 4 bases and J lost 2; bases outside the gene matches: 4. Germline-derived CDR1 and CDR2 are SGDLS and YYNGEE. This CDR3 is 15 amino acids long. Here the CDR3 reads CASSTLAGNTDTQYF. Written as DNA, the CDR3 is TGTGCCAGCAGCACACTAGCGGGAAACACAGATACGCAGTATTTT.

The CDR3 is CAWMNRTYGYTF. CDR3 in DNA: TGTGCCTGGATGAACAGGACATATGGCTACACCTTC. The chain is built from TRBV30 and TRBJ1-2; D is possibly TRBD1 (5 bases). In germline, CDR1 is GTSNPN, CDR2 SVGIG (reference sequence). V was trimmed by 4 bases and J by 5 bases, leaving 11 bases between them. The CDR3 runs 12 residues.

The CDR3 DNA sequence: TGTGCCAGCCTCGAAGACAGGGTAAATGAAAAACTGTTTTTT. This encodes CASLEDRVNEKLFF. J is TRBJ1-4 and V is TRBV2; 7 bases are shared with TRBD1. V shed 8 bases and J 5 bases; nucleotides not matched to a gene: 8. Germline CDR1 and CDR2: SNHLY and FYNNEI. The CDR3 loop spans 14 amino acids.

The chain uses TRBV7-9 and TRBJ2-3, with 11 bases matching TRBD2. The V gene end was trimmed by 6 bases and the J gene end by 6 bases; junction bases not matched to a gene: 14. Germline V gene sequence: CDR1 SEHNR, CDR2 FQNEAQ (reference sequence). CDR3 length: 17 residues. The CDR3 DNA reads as TGTGCCAGCAGGGGTAGGCCCGGGACTAGCGGAGGGGATACGCAGTATTTT. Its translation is CASRGRPGTSGGDTQYF.

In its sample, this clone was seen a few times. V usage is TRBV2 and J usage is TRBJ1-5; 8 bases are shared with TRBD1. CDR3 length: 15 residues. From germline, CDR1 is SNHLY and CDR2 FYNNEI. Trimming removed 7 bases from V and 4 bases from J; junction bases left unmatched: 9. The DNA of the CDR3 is TGTGCCAGCAACTTGAATACAGGGGGGAATCAGCCCCAGCATTTT. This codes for CASNLNTGGNQPQHF.

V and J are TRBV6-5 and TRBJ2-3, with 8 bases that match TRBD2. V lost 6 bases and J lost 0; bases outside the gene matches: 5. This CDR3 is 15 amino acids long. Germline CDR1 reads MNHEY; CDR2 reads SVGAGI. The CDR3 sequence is CASSKLAVSTDTQYF. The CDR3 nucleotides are TGTGCCAGCAGCAAACTAGCGGTCAGCACAGATACGCAGTATTTT.

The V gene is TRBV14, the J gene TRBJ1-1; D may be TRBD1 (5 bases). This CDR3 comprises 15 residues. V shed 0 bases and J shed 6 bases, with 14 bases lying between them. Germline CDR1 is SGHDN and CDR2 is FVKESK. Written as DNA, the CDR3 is TGTGCCAGCAGCCAAGAATGGGGGTGGGGCGCTGAAGCTTTCTTT. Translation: CASSQEWGWGAEAFF.

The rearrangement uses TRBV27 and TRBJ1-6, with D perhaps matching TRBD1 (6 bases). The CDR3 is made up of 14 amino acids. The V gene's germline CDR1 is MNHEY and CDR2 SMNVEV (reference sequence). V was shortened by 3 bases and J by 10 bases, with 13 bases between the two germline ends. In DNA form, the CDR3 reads TGTGCCAGCAGTTTTTTTCAGGGGAGATCACCCCTCCACTTT. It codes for CASSFFQGRSPLHF.